What follows describes a single TCR beta chain. Germline-derived CDR1 and CDR2 are SNHLY and FYNNEI. The germline V and J ends were trimmed by 5 bases and 5 bases, with 6 bases remaining between them. The CDR3 is made up of 11 amino acids. The sample comes from a study of blood T cell repertoires in COVID-19. Looking at the study overall: Sample material is recorded as cDNA or gDNA derived from T cells, B-cell-depleted T cells, or PBMCs.

In the original workflow: Nucleated cell counts were estimated from reference gene primer amplification. Data came from immunoSEQ multiplex PCR; TCRdb stores just in-frame clones and leaves some out. V and J calls and clone size are given by that table; D and trimming were obtained from the DNA. The data show approximately 70,000 clones, 88% seen once. This receptor was identified in an older woman with acute or convalescent COVID-19. The chain recombines TRBV2 with TRBJ2-5; D is ambiguous. Sequencing was performed on peripheral blood. CDR3 in amino acids: CASSIEETQYF. The CDR3 nucleotides read TGTGCCAGCAGTATAGAGGAGACCCAGTACTTC.